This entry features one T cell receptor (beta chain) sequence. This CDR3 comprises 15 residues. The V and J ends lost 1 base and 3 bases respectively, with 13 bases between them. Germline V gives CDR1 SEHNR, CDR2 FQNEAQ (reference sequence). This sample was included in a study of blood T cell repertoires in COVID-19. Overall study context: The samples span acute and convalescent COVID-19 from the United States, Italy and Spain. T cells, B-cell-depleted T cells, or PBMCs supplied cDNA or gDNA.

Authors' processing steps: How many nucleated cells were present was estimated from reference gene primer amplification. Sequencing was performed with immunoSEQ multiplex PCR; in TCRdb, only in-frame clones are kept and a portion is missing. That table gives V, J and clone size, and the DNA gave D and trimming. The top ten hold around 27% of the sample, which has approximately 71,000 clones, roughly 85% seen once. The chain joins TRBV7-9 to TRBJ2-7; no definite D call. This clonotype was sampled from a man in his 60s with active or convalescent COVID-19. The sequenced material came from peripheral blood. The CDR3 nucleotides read TGTGCCAGCAGCTTAGTTCTAGAGTCCAGCTACGAGCAGTACTTC. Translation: CASSLVLESSYEQYF.